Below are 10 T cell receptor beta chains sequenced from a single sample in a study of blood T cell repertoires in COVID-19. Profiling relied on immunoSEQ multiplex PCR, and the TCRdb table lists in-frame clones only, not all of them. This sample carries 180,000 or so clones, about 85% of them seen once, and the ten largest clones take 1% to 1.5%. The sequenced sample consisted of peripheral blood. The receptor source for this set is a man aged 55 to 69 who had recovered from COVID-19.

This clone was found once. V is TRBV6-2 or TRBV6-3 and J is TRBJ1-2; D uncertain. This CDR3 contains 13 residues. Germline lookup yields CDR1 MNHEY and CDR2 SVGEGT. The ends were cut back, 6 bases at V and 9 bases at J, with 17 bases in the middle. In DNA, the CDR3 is TGTGCCAGCAGCCATGGACTGAGTGGAAGCTACACCTTC. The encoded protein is CASSHGLSGSYTF.

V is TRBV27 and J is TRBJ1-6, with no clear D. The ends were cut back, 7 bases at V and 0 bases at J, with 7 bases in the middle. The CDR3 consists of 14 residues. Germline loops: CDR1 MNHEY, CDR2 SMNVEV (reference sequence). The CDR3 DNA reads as TGTGCCAGCAAGTGGAGCTCCTATAATTCACCCCTCCACTTT. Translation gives CASKWSSYNSPLHF.

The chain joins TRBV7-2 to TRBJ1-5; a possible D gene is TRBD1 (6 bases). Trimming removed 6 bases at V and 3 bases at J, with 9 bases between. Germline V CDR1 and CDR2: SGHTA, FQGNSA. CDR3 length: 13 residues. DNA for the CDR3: TGTGCCAGCAGACAGGGTCTCAATCAGCCCCAGCATTTT. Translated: CASRQGLNQPQHF.

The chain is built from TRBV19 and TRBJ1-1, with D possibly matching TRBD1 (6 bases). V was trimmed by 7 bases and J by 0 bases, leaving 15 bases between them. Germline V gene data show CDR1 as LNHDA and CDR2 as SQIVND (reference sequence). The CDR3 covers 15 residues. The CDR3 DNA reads TGTGCCAGTACCCTCGGACAGAGCATGAACACTGAAGCTTTCTTT. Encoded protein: CASTLGQSMNTEAFF.

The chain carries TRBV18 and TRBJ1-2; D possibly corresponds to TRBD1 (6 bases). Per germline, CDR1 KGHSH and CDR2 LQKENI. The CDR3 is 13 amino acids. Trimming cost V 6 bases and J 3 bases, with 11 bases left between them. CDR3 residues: CASSDGQHYGYTF. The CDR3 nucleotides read TGTGCCAGCTCGGACGGACAGCACTATGGCTACACCTTC.

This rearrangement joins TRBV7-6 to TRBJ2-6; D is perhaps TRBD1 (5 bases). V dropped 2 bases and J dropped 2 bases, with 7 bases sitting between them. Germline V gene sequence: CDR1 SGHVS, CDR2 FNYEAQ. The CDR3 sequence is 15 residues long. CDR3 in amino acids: CASSLTQAGANVLTF. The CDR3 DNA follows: TGTGCCAGCAGCTTAACACAGGCTGGGGCCAACGTCCTGACTTTC.

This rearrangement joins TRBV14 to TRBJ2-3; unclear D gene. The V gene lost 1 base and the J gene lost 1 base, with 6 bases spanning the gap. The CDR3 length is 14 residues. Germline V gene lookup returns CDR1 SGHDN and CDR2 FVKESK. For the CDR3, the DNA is TGTGCCAGCAGCCAAGCAGTACGCACAGATACGCAGTATTTT. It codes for CASSQAVRTDTQYF.

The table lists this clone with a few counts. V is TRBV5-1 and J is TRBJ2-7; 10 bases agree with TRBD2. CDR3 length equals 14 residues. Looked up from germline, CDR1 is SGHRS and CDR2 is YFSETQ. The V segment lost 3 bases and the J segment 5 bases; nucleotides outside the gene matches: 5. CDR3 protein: CASSWGLATDEQYF. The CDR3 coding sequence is TGCGCCAGCAGCTGGGGACTAGCGACCGACGAGCAGTACTTC. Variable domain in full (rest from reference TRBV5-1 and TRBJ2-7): KAGVTQTPRYLIKTRGQQVTLSCSPISGHRSVSWYQQTPGQGLQFLFEYFSETQRNKGNFPGRFSGRQFSNSRSEMNVSTLELGDSALYLCASSWGLATDEQYFGPGTRLTVT.

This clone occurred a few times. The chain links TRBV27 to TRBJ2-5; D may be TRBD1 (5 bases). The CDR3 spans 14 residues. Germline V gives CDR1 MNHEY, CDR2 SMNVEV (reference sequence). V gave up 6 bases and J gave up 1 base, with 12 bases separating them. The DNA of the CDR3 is TGTGCCAGCAGCTTAGTAGGGGTCCAAGAGACCCAGTACTTC. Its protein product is CASSLVGVQETQYF.

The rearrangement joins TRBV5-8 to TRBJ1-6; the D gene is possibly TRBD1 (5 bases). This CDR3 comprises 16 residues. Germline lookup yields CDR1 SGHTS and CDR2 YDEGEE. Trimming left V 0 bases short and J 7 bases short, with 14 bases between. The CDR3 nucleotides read TGTGCCAGCAGCTTGGAGGGGTCAGCTACGAATTCACCCCTCCACTTT. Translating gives CASSLEGSATNSPLHF.